Following are 15 T cell receptor beta chains from one sample sequenced in a study of blood T cell repertoires in COVID-19. Here immunoSEQ multiplex PCR was the method, and the copy in TCRdb shows in-frame clones only, minus some. Of about 140,000 clones detected, roughly four fifths appear once; the ten largest clones hold around 12%. The sequenced material came from peripheral blood. Receptor source: a man of 80 years or more with acute or convalescent COVID-19.

The chain couples TRBV6-5 to TRBJ2-6, with no clear D. The V end was cut by 2 bases, the J end by 0 bases, with 5 bases between. The CDR3 runs 15 residues. CDR1 MNHEY and CDR2 SVGAGI come from the germline V gene. CDR3 region: CASSYAGSGANVLTF. The CDR3 coding sequence is TGTGCCAGCAGTTACGCAGGCTCTGGGGCCAACGTCCTGACTTTC.

Only one count was recorded for this clone. The chain joins TRBV6-1 to TRBJ2-7; a weak D match, TRBD2 (5 bases). The CDR3 spans 14 residues. V was shortened by 2 bases and J by 0 bases, with 8 bases between the two germline ends. Germline CDR1 is MNHNS and CDR2 is SASEGT. The CDR3 protein is CASSEIASSYEQYF. The CDR3 bases are TGTGCCAGCAGTGAAATAGCGAGCTCCTACGAGCAGTACTTC.

The CDR3 nucleotides are TGTGCCAGTAGGTTGACTGAACGCGGAAAACTGTTTTTT. As protein: CASRLTERGKLFF. This sequence joins TRBV19 and TRBJ1-4; no reliable D call. The CDR3 is made up of 13 amino acids. The V and J ends lost 6 bases and 10 bases respectively, with 15 bases between them. CDR1 is LNHDA, CDR2 SQIVND, per germline (reference sequence). The full variable domain, with the rest looked up from reference TRBV19 and TRBJ1-4, is DGGITQSPKYLFRKEGQNVTLSCEQNLNHDAMYWYRQDPGQGLRLIYYSQIVNDFQKGDIAEGYSVSREKKESFPLTVTSAQKNPTAFYLCASRLTERGKLFFGSGTQLSVL.

The chain has TRBV5-1 and TRBJ2-2; 9 nucleotides agree with TRBD1. V shed 2 bases and J 6 bases; nucleotides not matched to a gene: 5. Germline CDR1 and CDR2: SGHRS and YFSETQ. This CDR3 region has 15 residues. CDR3 bases: TGCGCCAGCAGCTTACAGGGGGCGTACGCCGGGGAGCTGTTTTTT. This translates into CASSLQGAYAGELFF.

V is TRBV29-1 and J is TRBJ2-1; TRBD2 agrees at 7 bases. The V segment lost 6 bases and the J segment 1 base; nucleotides outside the gene matches: 9. CDR3 size: 15 residues. In germline, CDR1 is SQVTM, CDR2 ANQGSEA. This chain's CDR3 is CSVVTGGGSYNEQFF. The CDR3 nucleotides read TGCAGCGTCGTGACGGGGGGTGGGTCCTACAATGAGCAGTTCTTC.

The chain joins TRBV28 to TRBJ2-7, with TRBD1 identical over 11 bases. The V gene end was trimmed by 5 bases and the J gene end by 2 bases; junction bases not matched to a gene: 2. CDR1 and CDR2 (germline): MDHEN, SYDVKM. The CDR3 runs to 14 residues. The CDR3, as DNA: TGTGCCAGCAGTCGGGGACAGGGGGCCTACGAGCAGTACTTC. It is translated as CASSRGQGAYEQYF.

This clone showed up just a few times. The chain employs TRBV30 and TRBJ1-5, with D uncertain. V was pared by 2 bases and J by 6 bases, with 17 bases between. In germline, CDR1 is GTSNPN, CDR2 SVGIG (reference sequence). This CDR3 contains 15 residues. As DNA, the CDR3 is TGTGCCTGGAGTCCTCCGTTTTGGGCTGGTCAGCCCCAGCATTTT. It yields the protein CAWSPPFWAGQPQHF.

The rearrangement links TRBV6-5 to TRBJ1-1; D gene ambiguous. V was cut by 3 bases and J by 4 bases, with 6 bases left in between. The CDR3 is 12 residues long. Germline loops: CDR1 MNHEY, CDR2 SVGAGI. The CDR3 spells CASSYYGTEAFF. CDR3 coding DNA: TGTGCCAGCAGTTATTACGGCACTGAAGCTTTCTTT.

The gene calls are TRBV7-9 and TRBJ2-3; tentatively, D is TRBD1 (6 bases). Trimming shortened V by 6 bases and J by 4 bases, and 11 bases separated the two germline ends. The CDR3 runs 13 residues. CDR1 SEHNR and CDR2 FQNEAQ come from the germline V gene (reference sequence). CDR3 coding DNA: TGTGCCAGCAGGTTTACAGGGTCAGATACGCAGTATTTT. It yields the protein CASRFTGSDTQYF.

This chain joins TRBV27 and TRBJ2-7; 7 nucleotides match TRBD2. Germline CDR1 MNHEY, CDR2 SMNVEV (reference sequence). The trim removed 3 bases at V and 7 bases at J, leaving 6 bases unmatched. This CDR3 comprises 13 residues. The CDR3 spells CASSFSPGGEQYF. CDR3 DNA: TGTGCCAGCAGTTTCTCTCCCGGGGGGGAGCAGTACTTC.

V is TRBV28 and J is TRBJ1-5; 9 bases align to TRBD1. Trimming took 6 bases from V and 7 from J; bases not matched to a gene: 4. There are 13 residues in the CDR3. The germline V gene encodes CDR1 MDHEN and CDR2 SYDVKM. The CDR3 DNA follows: TGTGCCAGCAGCTGGGACAGGGAACAGCCCCAGCATTTT. Its protein product is CASSWDREQPQHF. The full variable domain, its missing parts supplied by reference TRBV28 and TRBJ1-5, is DVKVTQSSRYLVKRTGEKVFLECVQDMDHENMFWYRQDPGLGLRLIYFSYDVKMKEKGDIPEGYSVSREKKERFSLILESASTNQTSMYLCASSWDREQPQHFGDGTRLSIL.

The gene calls are TRBV30 and TRBJ2-2; no definite D call. Germline CDR1 reads GTSNPN; CDR2 reads SVGIG (reference sequence). V was pared by 8 bases and J by 5 bases, with 9 bases between. This CDR3 region has 11 residues. The DNA for the CDR3 is TGTGCCCGTGGTCAGACCGGGGAGCTGTTTTTT. Its translation: CARGQTGELFF.

This chain links TRBV24-1 with TRBJ2-5, with 11 bases aligning to TRBD1. Trimming took 4 bases from V and 5 from J; bases not matched to a gene: 5. The CDR3 spans 15 residues. Germline lookup yields CDR1 KGHDR and CDR2 SFDVKD. The CDR3 loop is CATSEAGTGGETQYF. CDR3 bases: TGTGCCACCAGTGAGGCCGGGACAGGGGGGGAGACCCAGTACTTC.

The chain uses TRBV2 and TRBJ1-3; possibly TRBD1 for D (5 bases). Germline CDR1 SNHLY, CDR2 FYNNEI. V was shortened by 10 bases and J by 0 bases, with 16 bases between the two germline ends. The CDR3 runs 15 residues. This CDR3 reads CAILPRDSSGNTIYF. The CDR3, as DNA: TGTGCCATACTTCCCAGGGATAGCTCTGGAAACACCATATATTTT. The entire variable domain, with the rest obtained from reference TRBV2 and TRBJ1-3, is as follows: EPEVTQTPSHQVTQMGQEVILRCVPISNHLYFYWYRQILGQKVEFLVSFYNNEISEKSEIFDDQFSVERPDGSNFTLKIRSTKLEDSAMYFCAILPRDSSGNTIYFGEGSWLTVV.

The CDR3 spells CAISDPSRNYRDSGKETQYF. The CDR3 nucleotides are TGTGCCATCAGTGACCCGAGTCGAAATTACCGGGACAGTGGGAAAGAGACCCAGTACTTC. V gene TRBV10-3 combines with J gene TRBJ2-5, with 7 nucleotides matching TRBD1. CDR1 and CDR2 (germline): ENHRY, SYGVKD. Trimming at V came to 3 bases and at J to 3 bases, leaving 22 bases not matched to a gene. The CDR3 is 20 residues long.